The 13 T cell receptor beta chains in this list originate from one sample, sequenced in a study of regulatory T cells in long-lasting Graves disease. CDR3-region Arm-PCR and iRepertoire HTBI primers produced the TCR beta libraries. TCRdb recomputed calls from the multiplex PCR reads with MiXCR, one row per CDR3 protein. The sample shows about 460,000 distinct CDR3 sequences, under 25% of them seen only once. Regarding time point: persistent/refractory GD, antithyroid drugs over 5 years with positive TRAb. PBMCs provided the RNA from which the TCR library was made. The sample here was peripheral blood mononuclear cells (PBMCs), taken when the disease was refractory, from a patient treated with antithyroid drugs. Receptors originate from a female donor with Graves disease.

The J gene is TRBJ1-1, the V gene TRBV6-1; 7 bases line up with TRBD1. CDR1 is MNHNS, CDR2 SASEGT, per germline. V shed 6 bases, J shed 5 bases, and the junction held 15 bases outside the gene matches. The CDR3 has 16 residues. The CDR3 DNA is TGTGCCAGCAGCCCTACCTGGACAGGAGTGAGGACTGAAGCTTTCTTT. This codes for CASSPTWTGVRTEAFF.

The rearrangement links TRBV6-1 to TRBJ1-2, with D perhaps TRBD1 (6 bases). Per germline, CDR1 MNHNS and CDR2 SASEGT. The ends were cut back, 8 bases at V and 4 bases at J, with 14 bases in the middle. The CDR3 is made up of 13 amino acids. CDR3 region: CASSTGDFYGYTF. As DNA, the CDR3 is TGTGCCAGCTCGACAGGAGACTTCTATGGCTACACCTTC.

The chain joins TRBV11-1 to TRBJ2-7; TRBD1 is a possible D gene (7 bases). The CDR3 consists of 14 residues. CDR1 is SGHAT and CDR2 is FQDESV in the germline V gene (reference sequence). V lost 4 bases to trimming and J lost 2 bases, with 12 bases between them. CDR3 residues: CASSYTRGAYEQYF. As DNA, the CDR3 is TGTGCCAGCAGCTACACCAGGGGGGCCTACGAGCAGTACTTC. Using reference TRBV11-1 and TRBJ2-7 for the parts outside the CDR3, the full variable domain is EAEVAQSPRYKITEKSQAVAFWCDPISGHATLYWYRQILGQGPELLVQFQDESVVDDSQLPKDRFSAERLKGVDSTLKIQPAELGDSAMYLCASSYTRGAYEQYFGPGTRLTVT.

The chain has TRBV19 and TRBJ1-1; tentatively, D is TRBD1 (6 bases). The CDR3 is 16 residues long. Germline CDR1 is LNHDA and CDR2 is SQIVND (reference sequence). V was cut by 9 bases and J by 0 bases, with 20 bases left in between. The CDR3 nucleotides are TGTGCCAGCACCGAGGGGGGAAACATGCTGAACACTGAAGCTTTCTTT. This codes for CASTEGGNMLNTEAFF. The full variable domain, with the rest looked up from reference TRBV19 and TRBJ1-1, is DGGITQSPKYLFRKEGQNVTLSCEQNLNHDAMYWYRQDPGQGLRLIYYSQIVNDFQKGDIAEGYSVSREKKESFPLTVTSAQKNPTAFYLCASTEGGNMLNTEAFFGQGTRLTVV.

This clonotype was picked up many times. The chain combines TRBV28 with TRBJ1-5; D call uncertain. CDR1 MDHEN and CDR2 SYDVKM come from the germline V gene. The CDR3 extends over 14 amino acids. V shed 2 bases and J shed 6 bases, with 11 bases lying between them. CDR3 amino acids: CASSLQSGSQPQHF. CDR3 coding DNA: TGTGCCAGCAGTTTACAGTCTGGGAGTCAGCCCCAGCATTTT.

This chain uses TRBV6-1 with TRBJ1-5; D not certain. The V end was cut by 7 bases, the J end by 8 bases, with 21 bases between. Germline V gives CDR1 MNHNS, CDR2 SASEGT. The CDR3 consists of 15 residues. The CDR3 region is CASISAWNNPEPQHF. CDR3 DNA sequence: TGTGCCAGCATTTCGGCCTGGAATAATCCGGAGCCCCAGCATTTT.

As regards this clonotype: With a much larger clone just one base away, this may be a read error. V gene TRBV19 combines with J gene TRBJ1-2, with 7 bases matching TRBD1. The germline V gene has CDR1 LNHDA and CDR2 SQIVND (reference sequence). V trimming: 3 bases; J trimming: 4 bases; junction bases outside the gene matches: 14. This CDR3 contains 17 residues. The CDR3 DNA follows: TGTGCCAGTAGTATTAACCGGGACAGTGGGCAAAGCTATGGCTACACCTTC. It yields the protein CASSINRDSGQSYGYTF.

This clonotype was found many times. The chain employs TRBV7-2 and TRBJ2-7; D may be TRBD2 (5 bases). This CDR3 spans 13 amino acids. Germline CDR1 and CDR2: SGHTA and FQGNSA. V lost 4 bases to trimming and J lost 7 bases, with 14 bases between them. Written as DNA, the CDR3 is TGTGCCAGCAGCTCAACACTAGTTTGGGAGCAGTACTTC. Translation: CASSSTLVWEQYF.

This clonotype was seen many times. The chain has TRBV7-2 and TRBJ2-7; 10 positions agree with TRBD2. V gave up 8 bases and J gave up 8 bases; unmatched junction bases: 3. Germline loops: CDR1 SGHTA, CDR2 FQGNSA. This CDR3 has 11 residues. The CDR3 sequence: CASSSGSQQYF. The CDR3, as DNA: TGTGCCAGCTCTAGCGGGAGTCAGCAGTACTTC.

This chain links TRBV5-4 with TRBJ1-2; D may be TRBD1 (5 bases). Germline-derived CDR1 and CDR2 are SGHNT and YYREEE (reference sequence). CDR3 size: 15 residues. V was trimmed by 3 bases and J by 4 bases, leaving 16 bases between them. The CDR3 loop is CASSSGTEVSYGYTF. CDR3 in DNA: TGTGCCAGCAGCTCCGGGACGGAAGTAAGCTATGGCTACACCTTC. Supplemented by reference TRBV5-4 and TRBJ1-2, the full variable domain reads ETGVTQSPTHLIKTRGQQVTLRCSSQSGHNTVSWYQQALGQGPQFIFQYYREEENGRGNFPPRFSGLQFPNYSSELNVNALELDDSALYLCASSSGTEVSYGYTFGSGTRLTVV.

There are many counts of this clonotype. CDR3 sequence: CASDEQGREAFF. CDR3 nucleotides: TGTGCCAGCGACGAACAGGGTCGGGAAGCTTTCTTT. V usage is TRBV2 and J usage is TRBJ1-1; a possible D gene is TRBD1 (6 bases). The CDR3 is 12 residues long. Germline loops: CDR1 SNHLY, CDR2 FYNNEI. V gave up 8 bases and J gave up 8 bases, with 15 bases separating them.

This clonotype appeared many times. The CDR3 bases are TGTGCCAGCAGTCCCAGCACAGATACGCAGTATTTT. This gives the protein CASSPSTDTQYF. This chain links TRBV6-1 with TRBJ2-3; D gene uncertain. CDR3 length: 12 residues. The V gene's germline CDR1 is MNHNS and CDR2 SASEGT. V was clipped by 5 bases and J by 0 bases, with 3 bases between them.

V gene TRBV7-2 combines with J gene TRBJ2-7, with 14 positions matching TRBD2. J gave up 6 bases and V 3 bases, and 10 bases lay outside the gene matches. The CDR3 totals 17 residues. Germline V gives CDR1 SGHTA, CDR2 FQGNSA. The DNA for the CDR3 is TGTGCCAGCAGCTTGATGACTAGCGGGGGGGCGTTAGGCGAGCAGTACTTC. This encodes CASSLMTSGGALGEQYF.